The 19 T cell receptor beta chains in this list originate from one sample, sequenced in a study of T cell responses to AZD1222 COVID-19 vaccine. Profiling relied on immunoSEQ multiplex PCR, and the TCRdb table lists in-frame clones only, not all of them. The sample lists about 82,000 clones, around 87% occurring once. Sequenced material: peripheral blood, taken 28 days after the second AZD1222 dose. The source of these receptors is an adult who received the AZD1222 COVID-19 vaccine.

The CDR3 reads CATSRDLRDYPYEQYF. The CDR3 DNA reads as TGTGCCACCAGCAGAGACCTCCGTGACTACCCCTACGAGCAGTACTTC. The J gene is TRBJ2-7, the V gene TRBV15, with D perhaps TRBD2 (5 bases). The ends were cut back, 0 bases at V and 2 bases at J, with 14 bases in the middle. The germline V gene has CDR1 LNHNV and CDR2 YYDKDF (reference sequence). The length of the CDR3 is 16 residues. The variable domain in full, completed from reference TRBV15 and TRBJ2-7, reads DAMVIQNPRYQVTQFGKPVTLSCSQTLNHNVMYWYQQKSSQAPKLLFHYYDKDFNNEADTPDNFQSRRPNTSFCFLDIRSPGLGDTAMYLCATSRDLRDYPYEQYFGPGTRLTVT.

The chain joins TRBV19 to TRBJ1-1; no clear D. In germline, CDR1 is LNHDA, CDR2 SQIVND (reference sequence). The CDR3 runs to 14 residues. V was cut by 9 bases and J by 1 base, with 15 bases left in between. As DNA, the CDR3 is TGTGCCAGAAAAACAGCGCGGGGGAACACTGAAGCTTTCTTT. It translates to CARKTARGNTEAFF.

Here the CDR3 reads CASSLPGSLYNEQFF. DNA for the CDR3: TGTGCCAGCAGCCTTCCGGGTTCCCTTTACAATGAGCAGTTCTTC. The genes are TRBV4-2 and TRBJ2-1; D not resolved. There are 15 residues in the CDR3. V was shortened by 4 bases and J by 4 bases, with 14 bases between the two germline ends. The germline CDR1 and CDR2 sequences are LGHNA and YNFKEQ.

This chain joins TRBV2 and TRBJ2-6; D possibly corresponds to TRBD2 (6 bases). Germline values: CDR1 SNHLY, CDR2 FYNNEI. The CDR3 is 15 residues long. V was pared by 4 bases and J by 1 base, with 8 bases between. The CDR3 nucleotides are TGTGCCAGCAGTGTGACTAGTTCTGGGGCCAACGTCCTGACTTTC. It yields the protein CASSVTSSGANVLTF.

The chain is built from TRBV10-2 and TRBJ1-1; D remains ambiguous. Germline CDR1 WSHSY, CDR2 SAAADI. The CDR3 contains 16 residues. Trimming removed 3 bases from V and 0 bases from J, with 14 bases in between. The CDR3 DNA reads TGCGCCAGCAGTGACGGCAGCGGTTATATGAACACTGAAGCTTTCTTT. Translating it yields CASSDGSGYMNTEAFF.

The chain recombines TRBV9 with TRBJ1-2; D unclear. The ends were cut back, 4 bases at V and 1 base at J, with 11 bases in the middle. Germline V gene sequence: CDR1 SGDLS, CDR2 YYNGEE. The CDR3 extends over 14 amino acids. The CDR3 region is CASSPPSVNYGYTF. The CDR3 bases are TGTGCCAGCAGCCCCCCCTCGGTTAACTATGGCTACACCTTC.

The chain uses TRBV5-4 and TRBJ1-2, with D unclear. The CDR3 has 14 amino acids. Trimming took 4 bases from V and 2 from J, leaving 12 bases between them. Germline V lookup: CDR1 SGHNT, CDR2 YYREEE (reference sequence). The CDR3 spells CASSPNPSNYGYTF. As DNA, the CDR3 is TGTGCCAGCAGCCCGAACCCCAGCAACTATGGCTACACCTTC.

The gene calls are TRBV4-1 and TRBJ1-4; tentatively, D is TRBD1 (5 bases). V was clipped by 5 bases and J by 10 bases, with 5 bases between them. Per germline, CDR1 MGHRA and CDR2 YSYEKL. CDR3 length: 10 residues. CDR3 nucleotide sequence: TGCGCCAGCAGCGGGGGAAAACTGTTTTTT. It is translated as CASSGGKLFF.

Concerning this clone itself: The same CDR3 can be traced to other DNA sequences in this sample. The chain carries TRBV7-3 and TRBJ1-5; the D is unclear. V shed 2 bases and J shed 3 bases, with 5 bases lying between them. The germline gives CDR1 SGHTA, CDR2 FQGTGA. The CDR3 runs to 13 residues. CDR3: CASSLGPNQPQHF. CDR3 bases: TGTGCCAGCAGCTTAGGCCCCAATCAGCCCCAGCATTTT. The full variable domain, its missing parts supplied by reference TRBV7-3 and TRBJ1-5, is GAGVSQTPSNKVTEKGKYVELRCDPISGHTALYWYRQSLGQGPEFLIYFQGTGAADDSGLPNDRFFAVRPEGSVSTLKIQRTERGDSAVYLCASSLGPNQPQHFGDGTRLSIL.

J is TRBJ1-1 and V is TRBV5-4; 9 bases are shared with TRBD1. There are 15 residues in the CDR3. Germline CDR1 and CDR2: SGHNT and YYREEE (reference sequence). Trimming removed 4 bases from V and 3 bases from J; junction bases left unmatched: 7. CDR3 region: CASSTRDRAHTEAFF. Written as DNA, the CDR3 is TGTGCCAGCAGCACGAGGGACAGGGCGCACACTGAAGCTTTCTTT.

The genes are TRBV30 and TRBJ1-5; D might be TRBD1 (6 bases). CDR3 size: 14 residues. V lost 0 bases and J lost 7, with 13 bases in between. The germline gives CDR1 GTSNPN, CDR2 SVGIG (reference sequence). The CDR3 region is CAWSVTGRGQPQHF. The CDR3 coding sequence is TGTGCCTGGAGTGTAACCGGCAGGGGCCAGCCCCAGCATTTT.

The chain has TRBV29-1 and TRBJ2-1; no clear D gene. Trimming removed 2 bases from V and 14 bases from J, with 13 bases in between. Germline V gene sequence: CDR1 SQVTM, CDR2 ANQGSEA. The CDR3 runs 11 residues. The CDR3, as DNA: TGCAGCGTTGAACTGGGCACCGTGGAGTTCTTC. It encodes CSVELGTVEFF.

The CDR3 DNA is TGTGCCATCTCGGGGACCAGAGACAGGGGGGGTGGCTACACCTTC. Protein: CAISGTRDRGGGYTF. This chain links TRBV10-3 with TRBJ1-2; TRBD1 agrees at 9 bases. CDR1 is ENHRY and CDR2 is SYGVKD in the germline V gene. Unmatched junction bases numbered 14, after V lost 8 bases and J lost 7 bases. The CDR3 length is 15 residues.

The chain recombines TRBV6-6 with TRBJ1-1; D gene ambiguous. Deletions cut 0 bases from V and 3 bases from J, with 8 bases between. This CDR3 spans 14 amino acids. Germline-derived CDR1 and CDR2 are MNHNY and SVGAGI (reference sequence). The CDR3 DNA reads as TGTGCCAGCAGTTACTCAAGCGGAGACACTGAAGCTTTCTTT. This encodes CASSYSSGDTEAFF.

The CDR3 sequence is CASSLTRWEQFF. In DNA, the CDR3 is TGTGCCAGCAGTTTAACTAGATGGGAGCAGTTCTTC. V usage is TRBV28 and J usage is TRBJ2-1, with D possibly TRBD2 on 5 matching bases. This CDR3 is built from 12 residues. CDR1 and CDR2 from the germline V gene are MDHEN and SYDVKM. V was pared by 2 bases and J by 10 bases, with 9 bases between. Complete variable domain (other parts from reference TRBV28 and TRBJ2-1): DVKVTQSSRYLVKRTGEKVFLECVQDMDHENMFWYRQDPGLGLRLIYFSYDVKMKEKGDIPEGYSVSREKKERFSLILESASTNQTSMYLCASSLTRWEQFFGPGTRLTVL.

DNA of the CDR3: TGCGCCAGCAGCTTGTCCTCGGGGTCGGACTATGGCTACACCTTC. Amino acid sequence: CASSLSSGSDYGYTF. The chain carries TRBV5-1 and TRBJ1-2; D uncertain. Germline loops: CDR1 SGHRS, CDR2 YFSETQ. This CDR3 contains 15 residues. Trimming stripped 1 base from V and 3 bases from J, with 13 bases between.

CDR3 protein: CASSPVGKETQYF. Here the CDR3 DNA reads TGCGCCAGCAGCCCGGTCGGGAAAGAGACCCAGTACTTC. V and J are TRBV5-1 and TRBJ2-5, with a tentative D call TRBD2 (5 bases). This CDR3 region has 13 residues. CDR1 SGHRS and CDR2 YFSETQ come from the germline V gene. The ends were cut back, 4 bases at V and 3 bases at J, with 10 bases in the middle.

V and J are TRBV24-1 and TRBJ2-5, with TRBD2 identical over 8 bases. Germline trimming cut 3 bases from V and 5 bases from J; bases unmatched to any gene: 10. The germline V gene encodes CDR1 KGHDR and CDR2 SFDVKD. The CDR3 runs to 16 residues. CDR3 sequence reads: CATSDRGGGPMETQYF. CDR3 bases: TGTGCCACCAGTGATAGGGGCGGGGGGCCGATGGAGACCCAGTACTTC.

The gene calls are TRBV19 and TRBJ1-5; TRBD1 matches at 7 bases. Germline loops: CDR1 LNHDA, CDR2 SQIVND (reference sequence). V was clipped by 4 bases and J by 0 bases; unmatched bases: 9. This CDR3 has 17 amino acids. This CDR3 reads CASSTEPGQYSNQPQHF. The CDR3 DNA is TGTGCCAGTAGTACGGAGCCGGGACAGTATAGCAATCAGCCCCAGCATTTT.